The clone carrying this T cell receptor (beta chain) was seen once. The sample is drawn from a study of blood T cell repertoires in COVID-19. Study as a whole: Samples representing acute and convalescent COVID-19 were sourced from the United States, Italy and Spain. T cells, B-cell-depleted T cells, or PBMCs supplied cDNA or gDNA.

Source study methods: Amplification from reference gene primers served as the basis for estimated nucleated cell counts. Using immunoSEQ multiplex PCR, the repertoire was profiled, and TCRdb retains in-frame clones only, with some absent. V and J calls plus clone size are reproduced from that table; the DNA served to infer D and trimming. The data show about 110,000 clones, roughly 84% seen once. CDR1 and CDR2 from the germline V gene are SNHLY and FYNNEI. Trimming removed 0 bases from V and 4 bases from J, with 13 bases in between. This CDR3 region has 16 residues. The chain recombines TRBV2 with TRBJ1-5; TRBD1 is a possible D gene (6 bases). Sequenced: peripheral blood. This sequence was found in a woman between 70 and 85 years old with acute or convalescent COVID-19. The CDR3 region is CASSEALLQGNQPQHF. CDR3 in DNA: TGTGCCAGCAGTGAAGCCCTTTTACAGGGTAATCAGCCCCAGCATTTT.